There are many counts of the clone carrying this T cell receptor beta chain. The data belong to a study of molecular identifiers for immune sequencing clone quantification. Via MiXCR, TCRdb re-called the PCR reads, giving one row per CDR3 protein. In the table there are about 640,000 distinct CDR3 sequences, around 20% of which are singletons. Germline loops: CDR1 MNHNS, CDR2 SASEGT. The CDR3 totals 13 residues. The V and J ends lost 2 bases and 3 bases respectively, with 8 bases between them. The receptor was derived from a human donor in good health. Some libraries in this study had Jurkat cell RNA spiked in. Material: naive CD8+ T cells from blood, with Jurkat cell RNA spiked in. Documented subset: FACS-sorted CD8+CD4-CCR7+CD45RA+ naive T cells. The V gene is TRBV6-1, the J gene TRBJ2-7; D call uncertain. The CDR3 coding sequence is TGTGCCAGCAGTGAATTTGCCTTCTACGAGCAGTACTTC. It is translated as CASSEFAFYEQYF.